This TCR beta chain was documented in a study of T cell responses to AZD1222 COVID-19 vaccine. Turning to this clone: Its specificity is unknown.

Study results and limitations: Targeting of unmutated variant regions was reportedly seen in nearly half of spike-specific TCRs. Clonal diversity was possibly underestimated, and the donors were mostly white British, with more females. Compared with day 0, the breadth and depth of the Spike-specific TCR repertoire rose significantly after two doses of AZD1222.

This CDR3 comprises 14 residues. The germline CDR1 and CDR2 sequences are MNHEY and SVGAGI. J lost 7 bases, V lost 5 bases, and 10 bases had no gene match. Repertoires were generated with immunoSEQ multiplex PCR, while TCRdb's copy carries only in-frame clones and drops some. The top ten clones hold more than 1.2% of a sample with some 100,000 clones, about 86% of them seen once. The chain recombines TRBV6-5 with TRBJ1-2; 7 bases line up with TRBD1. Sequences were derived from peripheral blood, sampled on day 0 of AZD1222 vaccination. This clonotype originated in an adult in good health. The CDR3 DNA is TGTGCCAGCAGTACTTCCGGGACAGATCTTGGCTACACCTTC. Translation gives CASSTSGTDLGYTF.